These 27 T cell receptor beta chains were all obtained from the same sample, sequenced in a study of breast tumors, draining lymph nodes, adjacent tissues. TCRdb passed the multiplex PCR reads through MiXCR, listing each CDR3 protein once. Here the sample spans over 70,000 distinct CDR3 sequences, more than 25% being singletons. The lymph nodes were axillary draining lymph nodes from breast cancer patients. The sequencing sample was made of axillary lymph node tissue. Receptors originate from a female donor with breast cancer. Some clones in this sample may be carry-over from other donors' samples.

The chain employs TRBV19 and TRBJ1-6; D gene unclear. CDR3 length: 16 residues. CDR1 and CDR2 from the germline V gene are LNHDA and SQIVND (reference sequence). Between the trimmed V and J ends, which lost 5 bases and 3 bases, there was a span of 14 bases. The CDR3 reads CASSDPSGGYNSPLHF. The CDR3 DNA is TGTGCCAGTAGTGATCCGTCGGGAGGCTATAATTCACCCCTCCACTTT.

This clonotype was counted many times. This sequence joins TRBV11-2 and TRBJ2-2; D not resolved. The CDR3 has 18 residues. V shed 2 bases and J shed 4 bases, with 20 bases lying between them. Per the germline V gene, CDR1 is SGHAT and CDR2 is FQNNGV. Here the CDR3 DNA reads TGTGCCAGCAGCTTATCTCTTCCCGCGTTAAAGGCCACCGGGGAGCTGTTTTTT. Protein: CASSLSLPALKATGELFF.

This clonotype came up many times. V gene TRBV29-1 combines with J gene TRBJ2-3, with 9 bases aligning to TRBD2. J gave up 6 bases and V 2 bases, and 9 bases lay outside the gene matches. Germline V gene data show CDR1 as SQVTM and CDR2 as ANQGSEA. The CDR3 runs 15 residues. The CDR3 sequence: CSVEYLAGAADTQYF. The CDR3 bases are TGCAGCGTTGAATATTTAGCGGGAGCCGCCGATACGCAGTATTTT.

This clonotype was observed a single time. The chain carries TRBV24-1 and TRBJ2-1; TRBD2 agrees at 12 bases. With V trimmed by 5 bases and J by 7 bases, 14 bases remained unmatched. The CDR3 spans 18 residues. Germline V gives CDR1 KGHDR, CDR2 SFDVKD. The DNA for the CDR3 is TGTGCCACCAGTGGGGTTAGGGGGACTAGCGGGCAAGGGAATGAGCAGTTCTTC. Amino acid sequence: CATSGVRGTSGQGNEQFF.

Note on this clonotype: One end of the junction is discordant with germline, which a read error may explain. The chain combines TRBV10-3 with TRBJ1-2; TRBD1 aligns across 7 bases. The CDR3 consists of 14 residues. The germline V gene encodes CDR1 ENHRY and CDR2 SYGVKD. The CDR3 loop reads CAINGQAPNYDYTF. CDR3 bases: TGTGCAATCAATGGACAGGCACCTAACTATGACTACACCTTC.

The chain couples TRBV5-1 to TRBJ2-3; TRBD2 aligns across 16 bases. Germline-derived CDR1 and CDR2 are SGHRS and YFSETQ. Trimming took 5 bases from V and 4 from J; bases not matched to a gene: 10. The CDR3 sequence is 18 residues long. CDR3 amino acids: CASRGSGTSGRAPDTQYF. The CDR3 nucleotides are TGCGCCAGCAGGGGGTCCGGGACTAGCGGGAGGGCCCCAGATACGCAGTATTTT.

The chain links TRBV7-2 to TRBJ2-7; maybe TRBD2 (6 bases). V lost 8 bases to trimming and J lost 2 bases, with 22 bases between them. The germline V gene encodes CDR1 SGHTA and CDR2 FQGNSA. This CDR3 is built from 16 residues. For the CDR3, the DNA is TGTGCCAGCGGCGTTACCTCAAGCGGAGGGACCTACGAGCAGTACTTC. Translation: CASGVTSSGGTYEQYF. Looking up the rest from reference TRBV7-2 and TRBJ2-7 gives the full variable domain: GAGVSQSPSNKVTEKGKDVELRCDPISGHTALYWYRQSLGQGLEFLIYFQGNSAPDKSGLPSDRFSAERTGGSVSTLTIQRTQQEDSAVYLCASGVTSSGGTYEQYFGPGTRLTVT.

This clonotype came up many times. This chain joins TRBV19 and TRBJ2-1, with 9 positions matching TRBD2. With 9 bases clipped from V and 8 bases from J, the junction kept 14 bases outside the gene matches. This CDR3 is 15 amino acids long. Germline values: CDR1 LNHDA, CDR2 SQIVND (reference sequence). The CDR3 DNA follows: TGTGCCAGCAAACGCCCAGGGACTAGCCGCGATGAGCAGTTCTTC. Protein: CASKRPGTSRDEQFF.

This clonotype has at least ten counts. The CDR3 region is CASSKGGTSAYEQYF. DNA for the CDR3: TGTGCCAGCAGCAAAGGGGGGACTTCGGCCTACGAGCAGTACTTC. The chain has TRBV5-6 and TRBJ2-7; D might be TRBD1 or TRBD2, each matching 6 bases. Germline-derived CDR1 and CDR2 are SGHDT and YYEEEE. The CDR3 is made up of 15 amino acids. V gave up 4 bases and J gave up 2 bases, with 16 bases separating them.

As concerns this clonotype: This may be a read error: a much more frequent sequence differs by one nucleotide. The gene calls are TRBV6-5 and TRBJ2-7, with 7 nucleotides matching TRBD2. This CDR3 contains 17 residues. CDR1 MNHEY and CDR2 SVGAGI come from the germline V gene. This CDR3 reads CASSHSGPAGRTYEQYF. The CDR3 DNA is TGTGCCAGCAGTCACTCCGGACCAGCGGGAAGGACCTACGAGCAGTACTTC.

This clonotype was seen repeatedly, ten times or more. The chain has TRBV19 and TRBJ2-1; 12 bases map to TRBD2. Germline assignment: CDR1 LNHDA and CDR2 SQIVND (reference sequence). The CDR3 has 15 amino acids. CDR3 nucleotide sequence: TGTTCGACTGGGTCTAGCGGGAGGGCCAGGAATGAGCAGTTCTTC. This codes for CSTGSSGRARNEQFF.

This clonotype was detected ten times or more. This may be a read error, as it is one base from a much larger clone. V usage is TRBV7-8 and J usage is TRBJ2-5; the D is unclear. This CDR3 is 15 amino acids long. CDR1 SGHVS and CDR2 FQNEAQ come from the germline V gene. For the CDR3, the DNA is TGTGCCAGCAGCTTAGCCCAGGACCTTCAAGAGACCCAGCACTTC. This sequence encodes CASSLAQDLQETQHF.

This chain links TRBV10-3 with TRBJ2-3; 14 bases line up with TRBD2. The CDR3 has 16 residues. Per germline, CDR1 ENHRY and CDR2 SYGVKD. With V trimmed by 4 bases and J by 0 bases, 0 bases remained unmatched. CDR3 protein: CAISGLAGGSTDTQYF. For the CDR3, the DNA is TGTGCCATCAGTGGACTAGCGGGAGGGAGCACAGATACGCAGTATTTT.

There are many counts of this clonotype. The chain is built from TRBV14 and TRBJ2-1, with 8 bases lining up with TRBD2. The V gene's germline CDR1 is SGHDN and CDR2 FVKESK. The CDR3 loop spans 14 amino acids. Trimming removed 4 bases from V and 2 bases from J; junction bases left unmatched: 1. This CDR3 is CASSRGLAYNEQFF. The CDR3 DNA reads TGTGCCAGCAGCCGGGGACTAGCCTACAATGAGCAGTTCTTC.

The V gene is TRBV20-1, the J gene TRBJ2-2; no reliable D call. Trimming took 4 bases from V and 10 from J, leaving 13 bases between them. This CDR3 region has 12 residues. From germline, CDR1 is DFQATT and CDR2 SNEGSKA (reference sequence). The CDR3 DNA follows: TGCAGTGCTAAGACTCCAATAGTGGAGCTGTTTTTT. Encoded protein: CSAKTPIVELFF.

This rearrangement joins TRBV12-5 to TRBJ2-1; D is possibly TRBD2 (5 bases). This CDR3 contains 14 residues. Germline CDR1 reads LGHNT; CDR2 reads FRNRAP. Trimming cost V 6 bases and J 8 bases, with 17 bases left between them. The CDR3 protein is CASGIAIGSDEQFF. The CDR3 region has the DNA TGTGCTAGTGGCATCGCTATAGGTAGCGATGAGCAGTTCTTC.

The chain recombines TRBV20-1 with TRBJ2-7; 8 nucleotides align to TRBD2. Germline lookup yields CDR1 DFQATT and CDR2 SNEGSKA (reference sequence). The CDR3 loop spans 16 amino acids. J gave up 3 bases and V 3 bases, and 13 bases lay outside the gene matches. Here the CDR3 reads CSASSRRRTSSYEQYF. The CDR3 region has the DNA TGCAGTGCTAGTTCTAGAAGGCGGACTAGCAGCTACGAGCAGTACTTC.

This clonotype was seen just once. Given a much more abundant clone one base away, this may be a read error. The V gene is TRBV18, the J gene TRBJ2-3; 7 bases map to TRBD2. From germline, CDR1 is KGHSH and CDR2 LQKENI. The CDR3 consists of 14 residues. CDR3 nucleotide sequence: TGTGCCAGCCCACCAGGACTAGGTCGGGATACGCAGTATTTT. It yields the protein CASPPGLGRDTQYF.

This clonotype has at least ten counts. CDR3 sequence: CASSSRSSGRTYEQYF. The CDR3 DNA reads as TGTGCCAGCAGTTCGCGATCTAGCGGGAGGACCTACGAGCAGTACTTC. The chain employs TRBV27 and TRBJ2-7, with TRBD2 matching over 11 bases. V gave up 4 bases and J gave up 2 bases; unmatched junction bases: 7. The CDR3 runs to 16 residues. Per germline, CDR1 MNHEY and CDR2 SMNVEV (reference sequence).

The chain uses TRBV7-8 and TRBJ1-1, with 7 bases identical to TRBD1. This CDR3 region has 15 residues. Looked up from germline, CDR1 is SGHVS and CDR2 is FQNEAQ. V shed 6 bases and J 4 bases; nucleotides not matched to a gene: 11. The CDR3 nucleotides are TGTGCCAGCAGGCGAGAAGGGGGCATGCTCACTGAAGCTTTCTTT. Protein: CASRREGGMLTEAFF. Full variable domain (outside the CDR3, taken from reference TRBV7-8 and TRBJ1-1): GAGVSQSPRYKVAKRGQDVALRCDPISGHVSLFWYQQALGQGPEFLTYFQNEAQLDKSGLPSDRFFAERPEGSVSTLKIQRTQQEDSAVYLCASRREGGMLTEAFFGQGTRLTVV.

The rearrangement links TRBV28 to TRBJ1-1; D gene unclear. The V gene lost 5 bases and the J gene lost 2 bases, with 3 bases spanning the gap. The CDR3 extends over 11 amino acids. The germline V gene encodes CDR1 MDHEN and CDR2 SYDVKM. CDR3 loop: CASSVNTEAFF. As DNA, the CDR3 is TGTGCCAGCAGTGTCAACACTGAAGCTTTCTTT.

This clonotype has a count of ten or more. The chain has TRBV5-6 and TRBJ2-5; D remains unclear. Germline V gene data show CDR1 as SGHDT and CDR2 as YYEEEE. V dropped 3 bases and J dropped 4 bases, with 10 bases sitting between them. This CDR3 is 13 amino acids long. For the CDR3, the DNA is TGTGCCAGCAGCTCCCGACCTGGAGAGACCCAGTACTTC. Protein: CASSSRPGETQYF.

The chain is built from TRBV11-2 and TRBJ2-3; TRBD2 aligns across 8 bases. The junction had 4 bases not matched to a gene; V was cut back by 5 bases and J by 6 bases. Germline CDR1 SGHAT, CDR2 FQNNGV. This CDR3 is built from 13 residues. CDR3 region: CASSPPGGDTQYF. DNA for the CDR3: TGTGCCAGCAGCCCCCCGGGGGGGGATACGCAGTATTTT.

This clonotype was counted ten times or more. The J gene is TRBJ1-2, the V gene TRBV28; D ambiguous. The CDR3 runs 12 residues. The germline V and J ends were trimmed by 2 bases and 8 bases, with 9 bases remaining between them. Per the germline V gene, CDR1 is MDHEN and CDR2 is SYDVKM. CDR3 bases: TGTGCCAGCAGTTTACCGGATCGGGGCTACACCTTC. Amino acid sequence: CASSLPDRGYTF.

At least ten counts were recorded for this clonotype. The CDR3 is CASTSRDQQETQYF. The CDR3 DNA is TGTGCCAGCACTTCCCGGGACCAGCAAGAGACCCAGTACTTC. J is TRBJ2-5 and V is TRBV6-5; D could derive from TRBD1 or TRBD2 (5 bases each). Germline V CDR1 and CDR2: MNHEY, SVGAGI. V was trimmed by 7 bases and J by 2 bases, leaving 14 bases between them. The CDR3 is 14 residues long.

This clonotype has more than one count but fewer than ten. CDR3: CASSHTGDENTQYF. DNA of the CDR3: TGTGCCAGCAGCCACACAGGGGACGAAAATACGCAGTATTTT. The chain combines TRBV5-4 with TRBJ2-3; 7 nucleotides align to TRBD1. Trimming cost V 4 bases and J 7 bases; bases outside gene matches: 9. CDR3 length equals 14 residues. Germline V gene lookup returns CDR1 SGHNT and CDR2 YYREEE (reference sequence).

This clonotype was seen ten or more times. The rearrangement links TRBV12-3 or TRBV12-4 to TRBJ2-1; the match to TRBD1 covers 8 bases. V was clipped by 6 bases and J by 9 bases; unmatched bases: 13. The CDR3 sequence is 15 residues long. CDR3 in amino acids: CASRLFQGASSEQFF. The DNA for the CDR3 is TGTGCCAGCAGACTTTTCCAGGGGGCTTCTAGTGAGCAGTTCTTC.